The 2 T cell receptor beta chains below were found in one sample sequenced in a study of shared clonotypes between healthy human individuals. Only in-frame clones appear in the TCRdb table, and some are missing; sequencing was by immunoSEQ multiplex PCR. This sample carries millions of clones, roughly 94% of them seen once, and the ten largest clones take around 0.13%. Input material: naive CD4+ T cells sorted from blood. The subset denotes: CD45RA+ positively selected. The receptors come from a man younger than 35 in good health.

This clone came up a few times. J is TRBJ2-3 and V is TRBV4-1, with D uncertain. Germline V lookup: CDR1 MGHRA, CDR2 YSYEKL. The length of the CDR3 is 15 residues. V shed 5 bases and J shed 2 bases, with 14 bases lying between them. The CDR3 nucleotides are TGCGCCAGCAGCTCTTCGGACGGCAACACAGATACGCAGTATTTT. Amino acids: CASSSSDGNTDTQYF.

CDR3 loop: CASSPVWTLVGETQYF. For the CDR3, the DNA is TGTGCCAGCTCACCTGTTTGGACACTGGTCGGGGAGACCCAGTACTTC. V gene TRBV18 combines with J gene TRBJ2-5, with a tentative D call TRBD1 (5 bases). V dropped 3 bases and J dropped 5 bases, with 19 bases sitting between them. The CDR3 runs 16 residues. CDR1 and CDR2 from the germline V gene are KGHSH and LQKENI.